The 30 T cell receptor beta chains below come from one sample, sequenced in a study of T cells after yellow fever vaccination. TCRdb itself ran the 5' RACE reads through MiXCR, one entry per CDR3 protein. The sample includes under 600,000 distinct CDR3 sequences, 13% of them seen just once. This sample comprised PBMCs, obtained on the day of the yellow fever booster vaccination. All receptors derive from a man younger than 45 who received the YFV17D yellow fever vaccine.

The rearrangement joins TRBV10-3 to TRBJ2-5, with D maybe TRBD1 (5 bases). Deletions cut 3 bases from V and 1 base from J, with 9 bases between. Germline CDR1 ENHRY, CDR2 SYGVKD. The CDR3 runs 14 residues. The CDR3 sequence: CAISESQVQETQYF. In DNA form, the CDR3 reads TGTGCCATCAGTGAATCACAGGTCCAAGAGACCCAGTACTTC.

This rearrangement joins TRBV7-9 to TRBJ2-7, with D unresolved. The CDR3 length is 13 residues. V was shortened by 4 bases and J by 4 bases, with 11 bases between the two germline ends. Per the germline V gene, CDR1 is SEHNR and CDR2 is FQNEAQ (reference sequence). The CDR3 DNA reads as TGTGCCAGCAGCTCTTCCGACCAGTACGAGCAGTACTTC. It translates to CASSSSDQYEQYF.

This clonotype was recorded a few times. The chain joins TRBV5-1 to TRBJ2-7; D is perhaps TRBD1 (6 bases). From germline, CDR1 is SGHRS and CDR2 YFSETQ. V was cut by 4 bases and J by 4 bases, with 30 bases left in between. The CDR3 extends over 19 amino acids. CDR3 protein: CASSPAEHRDTRRLYEQYF. CDR3 coding DNA: TGCGCCAGCAGCCCGGCCGAACACCGGGACACTCGACGCCTATACGAGCAGTACTTC.

This clonotype came up a few times. The V gene is TRBV27, the J gene TRBJ2-1, with a weak D call TRBD2 (5 bases). Germline lookup yields CDR1 MNHEY and CDR2 SMNVEV (reference sequence). This CDR3 contains 13 residues. V lost 2 bases, J lost 5 bases, and 7 bases lay in between. The CDR3 protein is CASSLNGNNEQFF. In DNA form, the CDR3 reads TGTGCCAGCAGTTTAAACGGGAACAATGAGCAGTTCTTC.

This clonotype has more than one count but fewer than ten. V and J are TRBV10-3 and TRBJ2-7; 10 bases are a match to TRBD2. Per germline, CDR1 ENHRY and CDR2 SYGVKD. The CDR3 is 15 residues long. V was pared by 8 bases and J by 2 bases, with 9 bases of the junction left unmatched. The CDR3 loop reads CAILDIAGGPYEQYF. The CDR3 nucleotides read TGTGCCATCCTGGACATAGCGGGAGGACCCTACGAGCAGTACTTC.

This rearrangement joins TRBV5-1 to TRBJ2-2, with TRBD2 matching 9 bases. The CDR3 sequence is 18 residues long. Germline loops: CDR1 SGHRS, CDR2 YFSETQ. V trimming: 4 bases; J trimming: 4 bases; junction bases outside the gene matches: 14. The CDR3, as DNA: TGCGCCAGCAGCCCCGGGACTAGCAAGGCCTGGGCCACCGGGGAGCTGTTTTTT. This codes for CASSPGTSKAWATGELFF.

V is TRBV12-3 or TRBV12-4 and J is TRBJ2-7; weak D call: TRBD1 (7 bases). This CDR3 comprises 14 residues. Between the trimmed V and J ends, which lost 6 bases and 3 bases, there was a span of 15 bases. The CDR3 bases are TGTGCCAGCAGAAAGGGGGCGGGATACTACGAGCAGTACTTC. Translated, it gives CASRKGAGYYEQYF.

This clonotype was recorded many times. The gene calls are TRBV20-1 and TRBJ2-5, with 10 nucleotides matching TRBD2. The CDR3 spans 16 residues. With 6 bases clipped from V and 5 bases from J, the junction kept 15 bases outside the gene matches. CDR1 is DFQATT, CDR2 SNEGSKA, per germline (reference sequence). The CDR3 protein is CSAQALLSGREETQYF. Here the CDR3 DNA reads TGCAGTGCCCAGGCCCTACTAAGCGGGAGGGAGGAGACCCAGTACTTC.

This clonotype was detected a few times. V usage is TRBV12-3 or TRBV12-4 and J usage is TRBJ2-1; D is ambiguous. This CDR3 is 13 amino acids long. The V end lost 3 bases, the J end lost 8 bases, and 11 bases lay between the germline ends. The DNA of the CDR3 is TGTGCCAGCAGTTTCGGCCCCCCGGATGAGCAGTTCTTC. Translated: CASSFGPPDEQFF.

This clonotype was observed a handful of times. The V and J genes are TRBV24-1 and TRBJ2-1; TRBD1 is a possible D gene (6 bases). The CDR3 has 13 amino acids. Germline-derived CDR1 and CDR2 are KGHDR and SFDVKD. The germline V and J ends were trimmed by 7 bases and 9 bases, with 15 bases remaining between them. CDR3 amino acids: CATRGVGAGEQFF. CDR3 DNA sequence: TGTGCCACCAGGGGGGTGGGGGCTGGTGAGCAGTTCTTC.

The CDR3 loop is CASSLVGGIDSPLHF. In DNA form, the CDR3 reads TGCGCCAGCAGCTTGGTCGGAGGGATTGATTCACCCCTCCACTTT. The J gene is TRBJ1-6, the V gene TRBV5-1, with no clear D. From germline, CDR1 is SGHRS and CDR2 YFSETQ. The CDR3 has 15 amino acids. The V gene lost 0 bases and the J gene lost 8 bases, with 12 bases spanning the gap.

The chain has TRBV29-1 and TRBJ2-7, with 8 nucleotides matching TRBD2. Germline lookup yields CDR1 SQVTM and CDR2 ANQGSEA. The CDR3 length is 15 residues. Trimming took 3 bases from V and 2 from J; bases not matched to a gene: 9. For the CDR3, the DNA is TGCAGCGTTGAGGCCCTGACTAGCGAGACCTACGAGCAGTACTTC. This sequence encodes CSVEALTSETYEQYF.

In this sample, this clonotype turned up many times. The chain couples TRBV3-1 to TRBJ2-1; D gene ambiguous. Germline assignment: CDR1 LGHDT and CDR2 YNNKEL (reference sequence). The CDR3 is made up of 12 amino acids. Trimming took off 1 base at V and 7 bases at J, with 5 bases between the two ends. CDR3: CASSQVGNEQFF. The CDR3 DNA sequence: TGTGCCAGCAGCCAAGTCGGGAATGAGCAGTTCTTC.

J is TRBJ1-2 and V is TRBV29-1, with 9 bases lining up with TRBD1. The J segment lost 8 bases and the V segment lost 5 bases, leaving 6 bases of the junction unmatched. Looked up from germline, CDR1 is SQVTM and CDR2 is ANQGSEA. This CDR3 region has 12 residues. CDR3 nucleotide sequence: TGCAGCGTTTCCGGGACAGGGTCGGGCTACACCTTC. This codes for CSVSGTGSGYTF.

The rearrangement uses TRBV29-1 and TRBJ2-1; D unclear. V was shortened by 1 base and J by 1 base, with 11 bases between the two germline ends. The CDR3 sequence is 15 residues long. CDR1 and CDR2 from the germline V gene are SQVTM and ANQGSEA. Here the CDR3 DNA reads TGCAGCGTTGAAGGCAGACGGAGATCCTACAATGAGCAGTTCTTC. It yields the protein CSVEGRRRSYNEQFF.

In this sample, this clonotype turned up a few times. V is TRBV25-1 and J is TRBJ1-4; no definite D call. CDR1 is MGHDK and CDR2 is SYGVNS in the germline V gene. V was pared by 7 bases and J by 2 bases, with 5 bases between. The CDR3 has 12 residues. CDR3: CASTGTNEKLFF. CDR3 DNA: TGTGCCAGCACCGGGACTAATGAAAAACTGTTTTTT.

This clonotype was picked up a small number of times. The CDR3 DNA reads as TGTGCCAGCAGCTTACTTCCAGCGACATTCTCCAATGAGCAGTTCTTC. Protein sequence: CASSLLPATFSNEQFF. This chain connects TRBV7-2 to TRBJ2-1; D gene ambiguous. This CDR3 is built from 16 residues. Germline V gene data show CDR1 as SGHTA and CDR2 as FQGNSA. Trimming removed 2 bases from V and 6 bases from J, with 17 bases in between. The variable domain in full, with the rest retrieved from reference TRBV7-2 and TRBJ2-1, is GAGVSQSPSNKVTEKGKDVELRCDPISGHTALYWYRQSLGQGLEFLIYFQGNSAPDKSGLPSDRFSAERTGGSVSTLTIQRTQQEDSAVYLCASSLLPATFSNEQFFGPGTRLTVL.

This clonotype was seen more than once but under ten times. The V gene is TRBV29-1, the J gene TRBJ2-2; 8 bases match TRBD1. In germline, CDR1 is SQVTM, CDR2 ANQGSEA. The V and J ends lost 3 bases and 7 bases, in that order; junction bases with no gene match: 7. CDR3 size: 14 residues. CDR3 in amino acids: CSVDTTGVGGELFF. The DNA for the CDR3 is TGCAGCGTTGACACGACAGGGGTTGGCGGGGAGCTGTTTTTT.

The chain couples TRBV5-1 to TRBJ2-3; 11 bases align to TRBD2. There are 16 residues in the CDR3. V was pared by 2 bases and J by 4 bases, with 6 bases of the junction left unmatched. Per the germline V gene, CDR1 is SGHRS and CDR2 is YFSETQ. The CDR3 nucleotides read TGCGCCAGCAGCTTTAGCGGGACTAGCGGAGCAGATACGCAGTATTTT. It yields the protein CASSFSGTSGADTQYF.

This chain uses TRBV9 with TRBJ2-1; D is possibly TRBD1 (5 bases). V was clipped by 4 bases and J by 4 bases, with 15 bases between them. The CDR3 is made up of 15 amino acids. Germline-derived CDR1 and CDR2 are SGDLS and YYNGEE. For the CDR3, the DNA is TGTGCCAGCAGCCCCCTCCCGTCAGGGTACAATGAGCAGTTCTTC. Translation: CASSPLPSGYNEQFF.

This CDR3 reads CSARDRRHGETQYF. Written as DNA, the CDR3 is TGCAGTGCTAGAGATCGTCGTCACGGAGAGACCCAGTACTTC. The chain carries TRBV20-1 and TRBJ2-5; D is unresolved. CDR1 and CDR2 (germline): DFQATT, SNEGSKA (reference sequence). Trimming removed 0 bases at V and 4 bases at J, with 12 bases between. The CDR3 extends over 14 amino acids.

This clonotype came up a few times. This chain connects TRBV6-6 to TRBJ2-5, with D possibly matching TRBD2 (5 bases). Germline CDR1 is MNHNY and CDR2 is SVGAGI (reference sequence). Trimming shortened V by 7 bases and J by 1 base, and 10 bases separated the two germline ends. This CDR3 comprises 13 residues. Here the CDR3 reads CASTQRTQETQYF. The CDR3 DNA follows: TGTGCCAGCACCCAGCGGACCCAAGAGACCCAGTACTTC.

In its sample, this clonotype was seen a few times. V gene TRBV29-1 combines with J gene TRBJ1-2, with TRBD1 identical over 7 bases. Trimming removed 4 bases from V and 7 bases from J; junction bases left unmatched: 18. Per germline, CDR1 SQVTM and CDR2 ANQGSEA. CDR3 length: 16 amino acids. This CDR3 is CSVGPTFFDRDSGYTF. The CDR3, as DNA: TGCAGCGTTGGGCCAACGTTCTTCGACAGGGACTCTGGCTACACCTTC.

This clonotype has a handful of counts. The chain couples TRBV5-6 to TRBJ2-3, with D unclear. Germline CDR1 SGHDT, CDR2 YYEEEE. The V end lost 1 base, the J end lost 9 bases, and 9 bases lay between the germline ends. This CDR3 contains 12 residues. The CDR3 bases are TGTGCCAGCAGCTTGATCCCGTACACGCAGTATTTT. Its protein is CASSLIPYTQYF.

This clonotype was seen many times. The V and J genes are TRBV5-6 and TRBJ2-5; D unclear. CDR3 length equals 12 residues. The V gene lost 3 bases and the J gene lost 7 bases, with 10 bases spanning the gap. Germline-derived CDR1 and CDR2 are SGHDT and YYEEEE. DNA of the CDR3: TGTGCCAGCAGCTCAAGGTTGGGGACCCAGTACTTC. It codes for CASSSRLGTQYF.

This rearrangement joins TRBV21-1 to TRBJ2-2; the D call in the table, TRBD2, was not verified against the DNA. TRBV21-1 is labeled a pseudogene. The CDR3 sequence is 19 residues long. CDR3: CASSKALRDRGGLAGELFF. CDR3 DNA sequence: TGTGCCAGCAGCAAAGCGCTACGGGACAGGGGAGGGCTAGCCGGGGAGCTGTTTTTT.

The sample holds many counts of this clonotype. The rearrangement links TRBV4-3 to TRBJ2-7, with 8 nucleotides matching TRBD2. Germline CDR1 reads LGHNA; CDR2 reads YSLEER. The CDR3 sequence is 17 residues long. Trimming removed 0 bases from V and 3 bases from J; junction bases left unmatched: 10. The DNA of the CDR3 is TGCGCCAGCAGCCAAGATCGGGGGCGGGAGGCCTTCTACGAGCAGTACTTC. Protein: CASSQDRGREAFYEQYF.

The CDR3: CASSAVAGGPYEQYF. The CDR3 nucleotides read TGCGCCAGCAGCGCAGTAGCGGGAGGACCCTACGAGCAGTACTTC. The chain is built from TRBV5-1 and TRBJ2-7; 10 bases line up with TRBD2. Germline loops: CDR1 SGHRS, CDR2 YFSETQ. Germline trimming cut 4 bases from V and 2 bases from J; bases unmatched to any gene: 6. The CDR3 spans 15 residues.

This clonotype has a handful of counts. The chain employs TRBV5-1 and TRBJ2-2, with TRBD1 as a possible D gene (6 bases). V lost 0 bases and J lost 0, with 9 bases in between. Per the germline V gene, CDR1 is SGHRS and CDR2 is YFSETQ. The CDR3 length is 16 residues. The CDR3 loop is CASSLGDITNTGELFF. For the CDR3, the DNA is TGCGCCAGCAGCTTGGGGGACATAACGAACACCGGGGAGCTGTTTTTT.

This clonotype has just a few counts. This chain uses TRBV5-1 with TRBJ2-3; 12 nucleotides match TRBD2. The CDR3 covers 16 residues. J gave up 5 bases and V 0 bases, and 4 bases lay outside the gene matches. CDR1 SGHRS and CDR2 YFSETQ come from the germline V gene. The CDR3 here is CASSLEGLAGRDTQYF. DNA of the CDR3: TGCGCCAGCAGCTTGGAAGGACTAGCGGGAAGAGATACGCAGTATTTT.